The clone carrying this T cell receptor (beta chain) was recorded a few times. Its specificity is not known. The sample comes from a study of a mutant IDH1 vaccine in newly diagnosed glioma. Looking at the study overall: The therapy given earlier, which was standard therapy, consisted of radiotherapy, temozolomide, or both, and most of the patients received both.

Per the germline V gene, CDR1 is MNHEY and CDR2 is SMNVEV (reference sequence). V shed 5 bases and J shed 3 bases, with 16 bases lying between them. The CDR3 length is 15 residues. Repertoires were generated with immunoSEQ multiplex PCR, while TCRdb's copy carries only in-frame clones and drops some. This table has some 67,000 clones, more than 70% appearing once. Time point meaning: baseline, week 1 (first vaccination visit). Noted treatment: pre-vaccination baseline after standard-of-care therapy. Study-wide results and limits: Vaccination elicited immune responses in around 93% of patients.

This TCR derives from a woman between 18 and 29 years old with glioma. Some clones in this sample may be carry-over from other donors' samples. The gene calls are TRBV27 and TRBJ1-2; D is perhaps TRBD1 (5 bases). This material consisted of peripheral blood mononuclear cells (PBMCs), taken from a glioma patient treated with radiotherapy, temozolomide or both. CDR3 in DNA: TGTGCCAGCAGTCAGACGCAGGGTGATCACTATGGCTACACCTTC. Its translation is CASSQTQGDHYGYTF.